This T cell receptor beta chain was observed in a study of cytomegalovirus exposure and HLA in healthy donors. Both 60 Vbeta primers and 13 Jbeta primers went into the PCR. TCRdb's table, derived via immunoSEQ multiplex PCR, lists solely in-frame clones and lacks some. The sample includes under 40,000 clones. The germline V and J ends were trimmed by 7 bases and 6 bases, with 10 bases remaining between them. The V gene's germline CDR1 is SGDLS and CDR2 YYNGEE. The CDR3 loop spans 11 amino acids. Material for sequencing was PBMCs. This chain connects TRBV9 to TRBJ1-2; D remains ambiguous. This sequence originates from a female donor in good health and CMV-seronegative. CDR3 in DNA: TGTGCCAGCGGCCGGCGGGATGGCTACACCTTC. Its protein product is CASGRRDGYTF.